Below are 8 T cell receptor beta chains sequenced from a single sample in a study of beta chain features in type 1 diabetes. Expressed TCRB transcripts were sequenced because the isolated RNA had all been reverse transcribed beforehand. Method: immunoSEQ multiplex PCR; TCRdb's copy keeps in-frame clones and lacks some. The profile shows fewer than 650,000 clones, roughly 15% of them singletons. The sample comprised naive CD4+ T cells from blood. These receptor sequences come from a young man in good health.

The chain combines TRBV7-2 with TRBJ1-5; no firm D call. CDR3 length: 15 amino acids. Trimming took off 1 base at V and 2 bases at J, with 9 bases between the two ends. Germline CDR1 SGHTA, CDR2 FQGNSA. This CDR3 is CASSLVGNGNQPQHF. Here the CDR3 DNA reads TGTGCCAGCAGCTTAGTCGGGAATGGCAATCAGCCCCAGCATTTT.

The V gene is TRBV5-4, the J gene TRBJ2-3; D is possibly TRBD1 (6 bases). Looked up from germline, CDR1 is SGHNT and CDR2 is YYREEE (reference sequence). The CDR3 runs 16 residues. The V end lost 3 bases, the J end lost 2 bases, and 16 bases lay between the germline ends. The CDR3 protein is CASSSGSDRITDTQYF. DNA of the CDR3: TGTGCCAGCAGCTCCGGTTCGGACAGAATCACAGATACGCAGTATTTT.

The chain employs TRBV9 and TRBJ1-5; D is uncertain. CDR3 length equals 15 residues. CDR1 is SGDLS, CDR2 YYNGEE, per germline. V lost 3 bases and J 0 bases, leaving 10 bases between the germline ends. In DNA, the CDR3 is TGTGCCAGCAGCGGTCACGTGGATAGCAATCAGCCCCAGCATTTT. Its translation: CASSGHVDSNQPQHF. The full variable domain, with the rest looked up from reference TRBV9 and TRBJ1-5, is DSGVTQTPKHLITATGQRVTLRCSPRSGDLSVYWYQQSLDQGLQFLIQYYNGEERAKGNILERFSAQQFPDLHSELNLSSLELGDSALYFCASSGHVDSNQPQHFGDGTRLSIL.

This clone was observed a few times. Written as DNA, the CDR3 is TGTGCCAGCAGGGGGGGGAATCAGCCCCAGCATTTT. Amino acid sequence: CASRGGNQPQHF. The chain joins TRBV2 to TRBJ1-5, with D possibly being TRBD1 (5 bases). The V and J ends lost 6 bases and 4 bases respectively, with 7 bases between them. The CDR3 has 12 residues. Germline CDR1 is SNHLY and CDR2 is FYNNEI.

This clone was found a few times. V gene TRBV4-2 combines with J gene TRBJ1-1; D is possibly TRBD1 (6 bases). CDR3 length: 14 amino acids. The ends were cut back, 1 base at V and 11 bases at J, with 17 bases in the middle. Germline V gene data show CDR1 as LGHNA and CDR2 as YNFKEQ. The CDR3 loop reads CASSQVLSTGRAFF. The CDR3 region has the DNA TGTGCCAGCAGCCAAGTTCTGTCTACAGGGAGGGCTTTCTTT.

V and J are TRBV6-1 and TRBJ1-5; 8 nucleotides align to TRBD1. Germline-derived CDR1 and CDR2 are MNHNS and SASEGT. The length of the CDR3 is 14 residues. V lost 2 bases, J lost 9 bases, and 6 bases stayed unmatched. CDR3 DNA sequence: TGTGCCAGCAGTGAATGGGACAGGACTGGGCCCCAGCATTTT. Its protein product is CASSEWDRTGPQHF.

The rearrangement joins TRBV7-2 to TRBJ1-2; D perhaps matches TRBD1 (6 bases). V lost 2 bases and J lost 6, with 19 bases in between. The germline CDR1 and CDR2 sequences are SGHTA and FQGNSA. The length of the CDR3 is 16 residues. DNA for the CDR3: TGTGCCAGCAGCTTATCGGGGGCGAGGACTACAGATGGCTACACCTTC. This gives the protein CASSLSGARTTDGYTF.

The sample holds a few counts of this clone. The CDR3 sequence: CASSYGIGQYF. CDR3 DNA sequence: TGTGCCAGCAGCTACGGGATAGGGCAGTATTTT. The J gene is TRBJ2-3, the V gene TRBV9, with D perhaps TRBD2 (5 bases). Germline V gene lookup returns CDR1 SGDLS and CDR2 YYNGEE. Trimming stripped 4 bases from V and 11 bases from J, with 11 bases between. The length of the CDR3 is 11 residues.